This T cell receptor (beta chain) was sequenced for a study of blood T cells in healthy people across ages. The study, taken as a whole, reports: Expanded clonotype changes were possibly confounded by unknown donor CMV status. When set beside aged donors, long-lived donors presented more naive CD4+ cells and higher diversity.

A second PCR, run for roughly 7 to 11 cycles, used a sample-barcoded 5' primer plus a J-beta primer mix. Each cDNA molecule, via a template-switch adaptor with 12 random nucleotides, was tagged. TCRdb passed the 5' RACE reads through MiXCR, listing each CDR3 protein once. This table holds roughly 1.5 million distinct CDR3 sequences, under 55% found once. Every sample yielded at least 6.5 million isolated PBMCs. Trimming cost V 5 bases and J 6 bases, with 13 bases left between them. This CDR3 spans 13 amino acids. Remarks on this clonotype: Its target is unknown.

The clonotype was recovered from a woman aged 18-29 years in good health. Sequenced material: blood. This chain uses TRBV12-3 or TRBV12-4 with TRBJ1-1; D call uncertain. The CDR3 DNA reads TGTGCCAGCAGTACGGACGGCGGGGCTGAAGCTTTCTTT. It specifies CASSTDGGAEAFF.